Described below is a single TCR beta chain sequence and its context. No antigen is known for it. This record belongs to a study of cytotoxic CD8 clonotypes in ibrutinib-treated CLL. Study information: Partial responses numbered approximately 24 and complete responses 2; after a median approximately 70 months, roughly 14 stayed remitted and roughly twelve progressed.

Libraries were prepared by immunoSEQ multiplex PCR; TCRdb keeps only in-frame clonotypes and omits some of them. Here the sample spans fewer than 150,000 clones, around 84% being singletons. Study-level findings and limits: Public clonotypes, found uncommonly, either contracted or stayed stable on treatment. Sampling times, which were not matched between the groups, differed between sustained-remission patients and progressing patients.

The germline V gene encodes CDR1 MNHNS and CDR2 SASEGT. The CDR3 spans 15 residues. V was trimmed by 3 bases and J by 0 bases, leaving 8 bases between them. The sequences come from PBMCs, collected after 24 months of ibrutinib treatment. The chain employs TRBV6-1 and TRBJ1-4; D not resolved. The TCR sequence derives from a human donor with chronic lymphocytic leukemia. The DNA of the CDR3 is TGTGCCAGCAGTGATTTGGGGTCAACTAATGAAAAACTGTTTTTT. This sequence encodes CASSDLGSTNEKLFF.